Reported below is one TCR beta chain. Its antigen is unknown. This specimen belongs to a study of cytomegalovirus exposure and HLA in healthy donors. Study results and caveats: Highly shared variants forming one cluster were likely a sequencing artifact. In vitro testing confirmed a few CMV-associated chains as specific for CMV antigens. Later analysis reportedly placed an Asian-associated ancestry cluster below the roughly 680-donor mean in N-insertions.

The PCR made use of 60 Vbeta and 13 Jbeta primers. Profiling relied on immunoSEQ multiplex PCR, and the TCRdb table lists in-frame clones only, not all of them. The data hold roughly 100,000 clones, with around 62% observed a single time. Each of the donors was a healthy bone marrow donor. V shed 1 base and J 11 bases; nucleotides not matched to a gene: 1. Germline V CDR1 and CDR2: SNHLY, FYNNEI. The CDR3 spans 11 residues. Input material: PBMCs. The chain is built from TRBV2 and TRBJ1-1; 7 nucleotides agree with TRBD1. The TCR comes from a man younger than 45 in good health and CMV-seropositive. Here the CDR3 reads CASSEGTGAFF. DNA of the CDR3: TGTGCCAGCAGTGAAGGGACAGGCGCTTTCTTT.